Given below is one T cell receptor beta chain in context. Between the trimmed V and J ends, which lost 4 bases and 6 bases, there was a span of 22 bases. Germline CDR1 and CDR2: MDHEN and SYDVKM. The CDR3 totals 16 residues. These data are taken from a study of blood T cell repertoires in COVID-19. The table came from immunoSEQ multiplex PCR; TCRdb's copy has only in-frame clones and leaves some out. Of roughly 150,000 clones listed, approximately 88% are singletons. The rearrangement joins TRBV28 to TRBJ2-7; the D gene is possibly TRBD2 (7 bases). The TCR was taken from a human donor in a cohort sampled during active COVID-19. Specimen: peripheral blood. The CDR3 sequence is CASSSGGRGLRGEQYF. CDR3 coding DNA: TGTGCCAGCAGTTCCGGCGGGCGGGGGCTACGGGGCGAGCAGTACTTC.